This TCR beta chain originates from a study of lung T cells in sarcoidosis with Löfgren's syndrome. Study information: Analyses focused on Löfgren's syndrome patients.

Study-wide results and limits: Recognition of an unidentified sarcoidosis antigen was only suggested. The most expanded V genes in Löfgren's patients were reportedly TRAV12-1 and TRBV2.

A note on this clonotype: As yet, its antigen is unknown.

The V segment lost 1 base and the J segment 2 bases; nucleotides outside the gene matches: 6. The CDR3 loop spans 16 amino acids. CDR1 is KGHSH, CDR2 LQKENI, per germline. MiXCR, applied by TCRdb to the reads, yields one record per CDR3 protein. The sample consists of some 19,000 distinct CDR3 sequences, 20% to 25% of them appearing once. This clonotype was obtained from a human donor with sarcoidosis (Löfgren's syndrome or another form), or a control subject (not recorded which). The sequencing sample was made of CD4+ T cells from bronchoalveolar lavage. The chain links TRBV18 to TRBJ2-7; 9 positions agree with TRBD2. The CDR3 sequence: CASSPLSGRSAYEQYF. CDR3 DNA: TGTGCCAGCTCACCACTCAGCGGGAGGAGCGCCTACGAGCAGTACTTC.